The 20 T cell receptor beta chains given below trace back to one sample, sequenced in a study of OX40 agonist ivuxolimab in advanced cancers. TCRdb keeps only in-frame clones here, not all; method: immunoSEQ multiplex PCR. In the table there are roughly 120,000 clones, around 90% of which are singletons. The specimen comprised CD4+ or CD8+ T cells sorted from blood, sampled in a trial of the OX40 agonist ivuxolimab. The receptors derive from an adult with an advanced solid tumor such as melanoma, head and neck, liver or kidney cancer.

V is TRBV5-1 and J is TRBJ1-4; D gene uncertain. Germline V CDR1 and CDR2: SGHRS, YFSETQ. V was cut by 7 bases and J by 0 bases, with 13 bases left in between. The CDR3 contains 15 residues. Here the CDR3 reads CASCSGPSTNEKLFF. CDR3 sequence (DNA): TGCGCCAGCTGCTCCGGCCCATCAACTAATGAAAAACTGTTTTTT. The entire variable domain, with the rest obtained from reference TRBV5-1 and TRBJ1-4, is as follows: KAGVTQTPRYLIKTRGQQVTLSCSPISGHRSVSWYQQTPGQGLQFLFEYFSETQRNKGNFPGRFSGRQFSNSRSEMNVSTLELGDSALYLCASCSGPSTNEKLFFGSGTQLSVL.

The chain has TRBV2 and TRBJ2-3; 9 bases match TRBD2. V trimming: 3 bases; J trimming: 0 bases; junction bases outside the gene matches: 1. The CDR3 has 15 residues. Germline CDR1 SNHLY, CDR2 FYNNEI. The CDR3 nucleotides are TGTGCCAGCAGTGACGCGGGAGGGAGCACAGATACGCAGTATTTT. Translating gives CASSDAGGSTDTQYF.

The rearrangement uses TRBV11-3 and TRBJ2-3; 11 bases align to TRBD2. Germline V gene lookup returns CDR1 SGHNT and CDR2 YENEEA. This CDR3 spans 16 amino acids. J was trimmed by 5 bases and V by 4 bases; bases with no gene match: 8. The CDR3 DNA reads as TGTGCCAGCAGCTCCTCACTAGCGGGAGTGCAAGATACGCAGTATTTT. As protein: CASSSSLAGVQDTQYF.

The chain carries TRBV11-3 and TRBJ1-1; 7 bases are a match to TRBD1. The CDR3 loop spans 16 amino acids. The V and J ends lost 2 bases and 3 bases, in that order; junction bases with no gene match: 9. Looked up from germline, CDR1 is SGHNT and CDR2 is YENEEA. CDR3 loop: CASSLPLGGGYTEAFF. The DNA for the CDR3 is TGTGCCAGCAGCTTACCTTTAGGAGGGGGCTACACTGAAGCTTTCTTT.

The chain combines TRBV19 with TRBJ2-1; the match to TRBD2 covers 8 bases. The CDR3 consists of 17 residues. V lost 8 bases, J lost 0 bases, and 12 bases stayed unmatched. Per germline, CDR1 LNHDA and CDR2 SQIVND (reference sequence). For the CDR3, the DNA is TGTGCCAGTGGCGGGGGGAAGGGGTCGAGCTCCTACAATGAGCAGTTCTTC. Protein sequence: CASGGGKGSSSYNEQFF.

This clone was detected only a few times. The chain's CDR3 is CASRPTSGTGELFF. CDR3 coding DNA: TGTGCCAGCAGGCCAACTAGCGGCACCGGGGAGCTGTTTTTT. This chain connects TRBV6-6 to TRBJ2-2, with 8 bases matching TRBD2. J was trimmed by 4 bases and V by 6 bases; bases with no gene match: 4. CDR1 MNHNY and CDR2 SVGAGI come from the germline V gene (reference sequence). This CDR3 comprises 14 residues.

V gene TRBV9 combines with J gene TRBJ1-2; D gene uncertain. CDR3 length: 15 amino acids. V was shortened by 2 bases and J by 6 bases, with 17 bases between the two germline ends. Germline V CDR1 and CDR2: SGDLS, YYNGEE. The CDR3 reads CASSVRAQNRDGYTF. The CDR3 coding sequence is TGTGCCAGCAGCGTTCGGGCCCAGAATCGGGATGGCTACACCTTC.

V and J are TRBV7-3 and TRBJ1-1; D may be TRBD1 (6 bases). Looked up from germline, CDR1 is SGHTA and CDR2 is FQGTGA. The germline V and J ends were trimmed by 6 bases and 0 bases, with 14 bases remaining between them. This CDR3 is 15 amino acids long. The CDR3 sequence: CASRKSGTLNTEAFF. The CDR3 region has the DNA TGTGCCAGCAGAAAATCCGGGACACTGAACACTGAAGCTTTCTTT.

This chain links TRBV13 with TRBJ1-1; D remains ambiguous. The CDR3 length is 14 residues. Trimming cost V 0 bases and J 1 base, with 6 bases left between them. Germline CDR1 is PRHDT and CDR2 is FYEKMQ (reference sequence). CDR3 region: CASSLGVKNTEAFF. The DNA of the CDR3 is TGTGCCAGCAGCTTAGGGGTGAAGAACACTGAAGCTTTCTTT.

CDR3: CASSLDGSNYEQYF. The CDR3 nucleotides are TGTGCCAGCAGTTTAGACGGGTCGAACTACGAGCAGTACTTC. This chain links TRBV27 with TRBJ2-7; D is unresolved. The CDR3 contains 14 residues. Trimming took off 2 bases at V and 3 bases at J, with 11 bases between the two ends. The V gene's germline CDR1 is MNHEY and CDR2 SMNVEV (reference sequence).

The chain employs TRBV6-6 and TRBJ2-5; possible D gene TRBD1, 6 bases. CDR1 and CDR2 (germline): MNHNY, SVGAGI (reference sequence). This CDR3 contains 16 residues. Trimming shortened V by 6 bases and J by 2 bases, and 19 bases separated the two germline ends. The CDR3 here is CASRSTDRAPQETQYF. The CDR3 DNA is TGTGCCAGCAGATCAACGGACAGAGCTCCTCAAGAGACCCAGTACTTC.

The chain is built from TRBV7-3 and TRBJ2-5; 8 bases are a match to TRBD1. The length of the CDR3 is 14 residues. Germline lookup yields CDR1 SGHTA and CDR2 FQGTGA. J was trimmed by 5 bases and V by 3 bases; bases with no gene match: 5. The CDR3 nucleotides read TGTGCCAGCAGCTTCGCAGGGGGCGGGGAGACCCAGTACTTC. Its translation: CASSFAGGGETQYF.

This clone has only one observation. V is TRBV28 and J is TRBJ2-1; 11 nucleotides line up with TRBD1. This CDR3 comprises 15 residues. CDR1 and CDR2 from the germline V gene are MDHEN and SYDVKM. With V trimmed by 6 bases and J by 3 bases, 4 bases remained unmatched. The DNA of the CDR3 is TGTGCCAGCAGGCCCGGGACAGGGGGCTACAATGAGCAGTTCTTC. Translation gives CASRPGTGGYNEQFF.

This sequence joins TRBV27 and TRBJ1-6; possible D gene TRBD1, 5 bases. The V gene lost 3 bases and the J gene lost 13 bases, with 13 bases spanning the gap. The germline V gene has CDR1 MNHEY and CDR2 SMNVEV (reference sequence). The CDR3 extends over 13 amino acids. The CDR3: CASSFLRRGPLHF. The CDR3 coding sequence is TGTGCCAGCAGTTTCCTCCGGAGGGGTCCCCTCCACTTT.

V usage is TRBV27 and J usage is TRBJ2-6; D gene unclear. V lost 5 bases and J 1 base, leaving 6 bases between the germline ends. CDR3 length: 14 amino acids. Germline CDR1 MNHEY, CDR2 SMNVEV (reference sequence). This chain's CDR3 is CASSALSGANVLTF. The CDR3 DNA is TGTGCCAGCAGTGCGCTGTCTGGGGCCAACGTCCTGACTTTC.

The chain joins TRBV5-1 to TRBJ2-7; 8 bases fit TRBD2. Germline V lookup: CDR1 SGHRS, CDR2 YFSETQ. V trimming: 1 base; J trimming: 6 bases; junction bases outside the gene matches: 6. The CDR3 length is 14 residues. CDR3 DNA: TGCGCCAGCAGCTTGTCGGGGGGGAAAGGCGAGCAGTACTTC. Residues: CASSLSGGKGEQYF.

The CDR3 nucleotides are TGTGCCAGCAGCTTCGGGACTAGCGGGAGAGGTTACGAGCAGTACTTC. This encodes CASSFGTSGRGYEQYF. V is TRBV5-6 and J is TRBJ2-7; 14 bases line up with TRBD2. The CDR3 spans 16 residues. Looked up from germline, CDR1 is SGHDT and CDR2 is YYEEEE. V gave up 2 bases and J gave up 4 bases; unmatched junction bases: 5. Full variable domain (outside the CDR3, taken from reference TRBV5-6 and TRBJ2-7): DAGVTQSPTHLIKTRGQQVTLRCSPKSGHDTVSWYQQALGQGPQFIFQYYEEEERQRGNFPDRFSGHQFPNYSSELNVNALLLGDSALYLCASSFGTSGRGYEQYFGPGTRLTVT.

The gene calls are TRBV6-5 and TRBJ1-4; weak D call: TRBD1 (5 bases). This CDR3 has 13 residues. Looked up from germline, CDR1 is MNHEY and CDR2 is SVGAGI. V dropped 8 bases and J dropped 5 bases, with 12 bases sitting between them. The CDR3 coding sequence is TGTGCCAGCCAGTCGGGGCTGAATGAAAAACTGTTTTTT. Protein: CASQSGLNEKLFF.

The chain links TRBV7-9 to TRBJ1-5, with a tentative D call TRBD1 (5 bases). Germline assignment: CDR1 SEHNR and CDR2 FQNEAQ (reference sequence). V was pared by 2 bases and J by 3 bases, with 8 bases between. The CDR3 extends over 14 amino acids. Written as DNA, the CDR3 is TGTGCCAGCAGCTTACAGGGTGTCAATCAGCCCCAGCATTTT. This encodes CASSLQGVNQPQHF.

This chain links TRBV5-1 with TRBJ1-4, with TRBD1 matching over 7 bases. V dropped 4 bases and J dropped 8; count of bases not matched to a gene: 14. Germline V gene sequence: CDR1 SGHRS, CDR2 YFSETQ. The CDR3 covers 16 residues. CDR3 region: CASSITFDRVGEKLFF. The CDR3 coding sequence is TGCGCCAGCAGCATCACATTTGACAGGGTCGGGGAAAAACTGTTTTTT.